The text below deals with one TCR beta chain. What it binds is unknown. A CD45RA-negative memory subset and a CD45RA+ naive subset were separated from the CD4+ cells. The length of the CDR3 is 17 residues. Per germline, CDR1 MNHEY and CDR2 SMNVEV (reference sequence). Trimming took off 2 bases at V and 6 bases at J, with 20 bases between the two ends. This entry is derived from a study of shared clonotypes between healthy human individuals. Study in general: For every donor, three CD4 naive, three CD4 memory, two CD8 naive and one CD8 memory plates were used. General study results and limits: Clonotypes shared by all four sorted-subset donors had higher generation probabilities than non-shared clonotypes.

Replicate sorted-subset PCRs were loaded with 150 to 200 ng DNA, tens of thousands of T cell genomes. Sequenced by immunoSEQ multiplex PCR; TCRdb stores in-frame clones only, minus some. This table has hundreds of thousands of clones, around 74% appearing once. The chain couples TRBV27 to TRBJ1-5; D remains ambiguous. The sequence was obtained from a woman under 40 in good health. The sample was memory CD4+ T cells sorted from blood. The subset here: CD45RA-negative fraction. The CDR3 coding sequence is TGTGCCAGCAGTTTAACACGGACGTCGGGGTCTGCTCAGCCCCAGCATTTT. Translation gives CASSLTRTSGSAQPQHF.